Listed below are T cell receptor beta chains from one sample, sequenced in a study of blood T cell repertoires in COVID-19. Some clones are missing from TCRdb's copy, which holds only in-frame ones; the method was immunoSEQ multiplex PCR. The sample records more than 95,000 clones, about 88% being singletons. The sequencing input was peripheral blood. These TCRs come from a human donor in a cohort sampled during active COVID-19. Each CDR3 is given with its conserved first and last residue. D genes are given only for firm matches. Clone size is stated in some rows and not others, as once, few, many or a class when expanded.

>TRBJ2-7|TRBV6-5|.|.
CASRTSYEQYF
TGTGCCAGCAGAACTTCGTACGAGCAGTACTTC
>TRBJ2-1|TRBV3-1/TRBV3-2|TRBD2|.
CASSQTGLGDGEQFF
TGTGCCAGCAGCCAAACGGGACTAGGGGACGGGGAGCAGTTCTTC
>TRBJ1-2|TRBV27|.|few
CASALQGNYGYTF
TGTGCCAGCGCACTACAGGGTAACTATGGCTACACCTTC
>TRBJ2-3|TRBV20-1|TRBD1|.
CSASPPGGFGADTQYF
TGCAGTGCTAGTCCACCAGGGGGCTTCGGGGCAGATACGCAGTATTTT
>TRBJ2-3|TRBV10-3|TRBD2|.
CAIRSSGRLDTQYF
TGTGCCATCAGGTCTAGCGGGAGGTTGGATACGCAGTATTTT
>TRBJ2-1|TRBV5-1|TRBD1|.
CASSVGQGSYNEQFF
TGCGCCAGCAGCGTGGGACAGGGGTCCTACAATGAGCAGTTCTTC
>TRBJ2-7|TRBV6-1|TRBD1|.
CASSKAGQGYSYEQYF
TGTGCCAGCAGTAAAGCGGGACAGGGGTACTCCTACGAGCAGTACTTC
>TRBJ2-3|TRBV2|.|.
CASRRQLTSTDTQYF
TGTGCCAGCAGACGACAACTTACTAGCACAGATACGCAGTATTTT
>TRBJ1-5|TRBV4-1|.|.
CASSQDHGGDSQPQHF
TGCGCCAGCAGCCAAGACCACGGTGGGGACTCACAGCCCCAGCATTTT
>TRBJ1-4|TRBV28|TRBD1|.
CASSLTGKTNEKLFF
TGTGCCAGCAGTTTGACAGGGAAAACTAATGAAAAACTGTTTTTT
>TRBJ2-3|TRBV18|TRBD2|.
CASSPQGLARSTDTQYF
TGTGCCAGCTCACCTCAAGGACTAGCGAGAAGCACAGATACGCAGTATTTT
>TRBJ2-7|TRBV2|.|.
CASSENGLGAYEQYF
TGTGCCAGCAGTGAAAACGGGCTGGGAGCCTACGAGCAGTACTTC
>TRBJ2-7|TRBV5-1|.|.
CASSFGGPEGGSSYEQYF
TGCGCCAGCAGCTTTGGGGGCCCGGAAGGCGGGAGCTCCTACGAGCAGTACTTC
>TRBJ1-2|TRBV13|.|.
CASSLRNTRGGYTF
TGTGCCAGCAGCTTACGAAACACTCGCGGGGGCTACACCTTC
>TRBJ1-2|TRBV28|TRBD1|.
CASTETGVDLGYTF
TGTGCCAGCACCGAGACAGGGGTCGACCTAGGCTACACCTTC
>TRBJ2-2|TRBV5-1|.|.
CASSPPSRNANTGELFF
TGCGCCAGCAGCCCCCCCTCTAGGAACGCGAACACCGGGGAGCTGTTTTTT
>TRBJ1-2|TRBV7-9|TRBD1|.
CASSLVVTGMFGYTF
TGTGCCAGCAGCTTAGTGGTGACAGGGATGTTTGGCTACACCTTC
>TRBJ1-5|TRBV7-8|.|.
CASRLGASNQPQHF
TGTGCCAGCAGATTGGGCGCTAGCAATCAGCCCCAGCATTTT
>TRBJ2-1|TRBV5-4|TRBD2|.
CASSFGGTSGARGGEQFF
TGTGCCAGCAGCTTTGGTGGGACTAGCGGGGCCCGGGGGGGTGAGCAGTTCTTC
>TRBJ2-5|TRBV18|.|.
CASSPPAQETQYF
TGTGCCAGCTCACCACCAGCCCAAGAGACCCAGTACTTC
>TRBJ2-2|TRBV7-8|TRBD2|.
CASSLKGLAGGRGTGELFF
TGTGCCAGCAGCTTAAAGGGACTAGCGGGGGGGCGCGGCACCGGGGAGCTGTTTTTT
>TRBJ2-7|TRBV30|TRBD1|.
CAWIGDSPPYEQYF
TGTGCCTGGATAGGGGACAGCCCTCCCTACGAGCAGTACTTC
>TRBJ1-1|TRBV5-1|.|.
CASSLQGVRAEAFF
TGCGCCAGCAGCTTACAGGGTGTACGAGCTGAAGCTTTCTTT
>TRBJ2-1|TRBV19|TRBD2|.
CASSIGLAGGPNEQFF
TGTGCCAGTAGTATAGGGCTAGCGGGGGGGCCCAATGAGCAGTTCTTC
>TRBJ1-2|TRBV5-4|.|.
CASSQAGGGKDYGYTF
TGTGCCAGCAGCCAGGCCGGGGGGGGAAAAGACTATGGCTACACCTTC
>TRBJ2-1|TRBV9|.|.
CASSVAPDNEQFF
TGTGCCAGCAGCGTAGCCCCCGACAATGAGCAGTTCTTC
>TRBJ2-7|TRBV10-2|.|.
CASGHLYEQYF
TGCGCCAGCGGACACCTCTACGAGCAGTACTTC
>TRBJ1-5|TRBV28|TRBD1|.
CASSLPGQGSNQPQHF
TGTGCCAGCAGTTTACCGGGACAGGGGAGCAATCAGCCCCAGCATTTT
>TRBJ1-1|TRBV28|TRBD1|.
CASSSTGTENTEAFF
TGTGCCAGCAGTTCGACCGGGACAGAGAACACTGAAGCTTTCTTT
>TRBJ2-1|TRBV6-6|.|.
CASEGGRSGNEQFF
TGTGCCAGCGAGGGCGGACGATCGGGGAATGAGCAGTTCTTC
>TRBJ2-2|TRBV7-9|.|.
CASSYSAGELFF
TGTGCCAGCAGCTACTCTGCCGGGGAGCTGTTTTTT
>TRBJ2-7|TRBV4-1|.|few
CASSQDEKGRYEQYF
TGCGCCAGCAGCCAAGATGAGAAGGGGAGGTACGAGCAGTACTTC